A selection of T cell receptor beta chains follows, all from one sample in a study of T cells in localized non-small cell lung cancer. Assay: immunoSEQ multiplex PCR; the TCRdb copy retains only in-frame clones and omits some. There are tens of thousands of clones in the sample; about four fifths occur only once, and around 5% lies in the top ten. Source: PBMCs, taken before any cancer treatment. All receptors derive from a man between 35 and 75 years old with stage II lung adenocarcinoma. Both conserved end residues are part of each CDR3.

V gene	J gene	CDR3 protein
TRBV30	TRBJ2-2	CAWVSGINTGELFF
TRBV7-2	TRBJ2-5	CASLGLGETQYF
TRBV19	TRBJ2-3	CASSIDRSTQYF
TRBV21-1	TRBJ2-3	CASSTPASGSGRRTDTQYF
TRBV6-1	TRBJ1-3	CASSDAGRNLGNTIYF
TRBV5-1	TRBJ1-1	CASSPRGRRSMNTEAFF
TRBV11-2	TRBJ2-1	CASSLGTEYNEQFF
TRBV19	TRBJ2-7	CASTRNFAGAYEQYF
TRBV4-1	TRBJ2-1	CASARLAGGGEQFF
TRBV6-5	TRBJ1-2	CASRLDGNYGYTF
TRBV30	TRBJ1-5	CAWSDPSTLNQPQHF
TRBV11-2	TRBJ2-3	CASSPGTSGSTDTQYF
TRBV2	TRBJ1-4	CASAMATGTEKLFF
TRBV6-6	TRBJ1-3	CASSYSGDGNTIYF
TRBV2	TRBJ1-3	CASSEEGGPGNTIYF
TRBV4-3	TRBJ1-2	CASSQDFVRGGYTF
TRBV11-2	TRBJ2-7	CASSFTVYEQYF
TRBV6-6	TRBJ2-2	CASSYSGTETGELFF
TRBV5-8	TRBJ1-1	CASSPYRTGGTEAFF